This TCR beta chain was sequenced in a study of T cells in Graves' hyperthyroidism and ophthalmopathy. Study results and limitations: Ophthalmopathy was separated from stable hyperthyroidism by a 13 V-J model. Most expanded thyroid clonotypes above 0.001 recurred in blood.

Germline values: CDR1 SGHTA, CDR2 FQGNSA. This CDR3 has 13 residues. Trimming took off 5 bases at V and 4 bases at J, with 8 bases between the two ends. From RNA transcripts, TCR beta CDR3 regions were amplified. First-round RT-PCR targeting the TCR CDR3 was performed with the HTBI primer set. TCRdb used MiXCR to reprocess the multiplex PCR reads, holding one entry per CDR3 protein. The repertoire includes 30,000 to 35,000 distinct CDR3 sequences, 52% of them detected once, and roughly 25% sits in the top ten. Points on this clonotype: Its antigen is unidentified.

The chain joins TRBV7-2 to TRBJ2-2; D is unclear. The sequence came from a middle-aged woman with Graves' ophthalmopathy. Sequencing input: blood. CDR3 sequence (DNA): TGTGCCAGCAGCGACACATTCACCGGGGAGCTGTTTTTT. It translates to CASSDTFTGELFF.